Presented here are 21 T cell receptor beta chains from one specimen sequenced in a study of cytomegalovirus exposure and HLA in healthy donors. Measured with immunoSEQ multiplex PCR; TCRdb has only the in-frame clones, and not every one. Here the sample spans approximately 56,000 clones, more than 80% being singletons. Sample: PBMCs. These TCRs come from a man aged 18-30 years in good health and CMV-seronegative.

This sequence joins TRBV2 and TRBJ1-1, with D possibly being TRBD1 (6 bases). Germline CDR1 reads SNHLY; CDR2 reads FYNNEI. The CDR3 is 14 amino acids. V was cut by 11 bases and J by 2 bases, with 18 bases left in between. The CDR3 here is CAGDSRQANTEAFF. CDR3 nucleotide sequence: TGTGCCGGAGATAGCCGACAGGCAAACACTGAAGCTTTCTTT.

The CDR3 is CASNRGIGGNQPQHF. CDR3 bases: TGTGCCAGTAACCGGGGGATCGGGGGCAATCAGCCCCAGCATTTT. The V call is TRBV19, the J call TRBJ1-5, with a tentative D call TRBD1 (5 bases). V shed 7 bases and J shed 2 bases, with 15 bases lying between them. CDR3 size: 15 residues. Looked up from germline, CDR1 is LNHDA and CDR2 is SQIVND (reference sequence). Looking up the rest from reference TRBV19 and TRBJ1-5 gives the full variable domain: DGGITQSPKYLFRKEGQNVTLSCEQNLNHDAMYWYRQDPGQGLRLIYYSQIVNDFQKGDIAEGYSVSREKKESFPLTVTSAQKNPTAFYLCASNRGIGGNQPQHFGDGTRLSIL.

The chain has TRBV7-2 and TRBJ1-1, with D maybe TRBD1 (6 bases). There are 14 residues in the CDR3. V lost 5 bases and J lost 2, with 12 bases in between. Per the germline V gene, CDR1 is SGHTA and CDR2 is FQGNSA. CDR3 DNA sequence: TGTGCCAGCAGCCCCCACAGGGCTAACACTGAAGCTTTCTTT. Encoded protein: CASSPHRANTEAFF.

This chain joins TRBV9 and TRBJ1-1, with TRBD1 matching 8 bases. The V and J ends lost 0 bases and 1 base, in that order; junction bases with no gene match: 11. The CDR3 runs 18 residues. Germline V CDR1 and CDR2: SGDLS, YYNGEE. This CDR3 is CASSVGGGTGPENTEAFF. The DNA for the CDR3 is TGTGCCAGCAGCGTAGGCGGAGGGACAGGACCCGAGAACACTGAAGCTTTCTTT.

The chain has TRBV4-1 and TRBJ1-5, with 7 bases lining up with TRBD1. CDR1 is MGHRA and CDR2 is YSYEKL in the germline V gene. This CDR3 contains 15 residues. V lost 1 base, J lost 9 bases, and 9 bases stayed unmatched. CDR3 region: CASSQGTEGARPQHF. In DNA, the CDR3 is TGCGCCAGCAGCCAAGGGACAGAGGGGGCTAGGCCCCAGCATTTT.

The rearrangement links TRBV5-6 to TRBJ2-5, with 8 bases aligning to TRBD1. J was trimmed by 4 bases and V by 2 bases; bases with no gene match: 4. Germline V CDR1 and CDR2: SGHDT, YYEEEE. There are 14 residues in the CDR3. The CDR3 nucleotides read TGTGCCAGCAGCTTCGGAACAGGGGGAGAGACCCAGTACTTC. Translating it yields CASSFGTGGETQYF. The full variable domain, with the rest looked up from reference TRBV5-6 and TRBJ2-5, is DAGVTQSPTHLIKTRGQQVTLRCSPKSGHDTVSWYQQALGQGPQFIFQYYEEEERQRGNFPDRFSGHQFPNYSSELNVNALLLGDSALYLCASSFGTGGETQYFGPGTRLLVL.

V usage is TRBV9 and J usage is TRBJ2-7; 9 nucleotides align to TRBD2. Trimming cost V 4 bases and J 6 bases; bases outside gene matches: 8. This CDR3 region has 14 residues. CDR1 is SGDLS and CDR2 is YYNGEE in the germline V gene. The CDR3 sequence is CASSPLGTSLEQYF. CDR3 bases: TGTGCCAGCAGCCCCTTGGGGACTAGCCTCGAGCAGTACTTC.

V gene TRBV19 combines with J gene TRBJ1-3; D remains unclear. The CDR3 consists of 12 residues. Germline assignment: CDR1 LNHDA and CDR2 SQIVND (reference sequence). V lost 11 bases to trimming and J lost 8 bases, with 16 bases between them. The CDR3 loop is CAVGSREDTIYF. In nucleotides, the CDR3 is TGTGCCGTCGGGTCCCGGGAGGACACCATATATTTT.

The genes are TRBV28 and TRBJ1-1; D not resolved. Trimming removed 1 base at V and 6 bases at J, with 9 bases between. CDR3 length: 13 residues. Germline V gene sequence: CDR1 MDHEN, CDR2 SYDVKM. As DNA, the CDR3 is TGTGCCAGCAGTTTATATTCGAGGGCTGAAGCTTTCTTT. It is translated as CASSLYSRAEAFF.

CDR3 sequence: CASSPAPTGLNTEAFF. CDR3 nucleotide sequence: TGTGCCAGCAGCCCCGCCCCGACAGGTTTGAACACTGAAGCTTTCTTT. The J gene is TRBJ1-1, the V gene TRBV5-6, with a possible D match to TRBD1 (6 bases). The CDR3 length is 16 residues. V lost 4 bases, J lost 0 bases, and 16 bases lay in between. CDR1 is SGHDT and CDR2 is YYEEEE in the germline V gene.

The V and J genes are TRBV30 and TRBJ2-7; 8 nucleotides line up with TRBD2. From germline, CDR1 is GTSNPN and CDR2 SVGIG (reference sequence). CDR3 length equals 15 residues. After removal of 7 bases from V and 7 bases from J, the junction contained 18 bases not matched to a gene. CDR3 bases: TGTGCCTCCTTAACCCGGGGGGGGCGAGTTGTTGAGCAGTACTTC. Amino acids: CASLTRGGRVVEQYF.

The count of this clone is one. The CDR3 DNA reads as TGTGCCAGCGCGCAGGGCAGGTGGCAGCCCCAGCATTTT. Translated: CASAQGRWQPQHF. The chain links TRBV7-2 to TRBJ1-5; D is perhaps TRBD1 (5 bases). The CDR3 extends over 13 amino acids. Trimming stripped 8 bases from V and 7 bases from J, with 15 bases between. Germline V gives CDR1 SGHTA, CDR2 FQGNSA.

The chain recombines TRBV18 with TRBJ2-3, with 9 bases aligning to TRBD2. The CDR3 consists of 15 residues. Germline CDR1 reads KGHSH; CDR2 reads LQKENI. Germline trimming cut 3 bases from V and 7 bases from J; bases unmatched to any gene: 8. In DNA form, the CDR3 reads TGTGCCAGCTCACCCACTAGCGGGTCGTTGAATACGCAGTATTTT. Translated: CASSPTSGSLNTQYF.

The chain has TRBV11-3 and TRBJ2-3; D gene ambiguous. CDR3 size: 15 residues. Germline assignment: CDR1 SGHNT and CDR2 YENEEA. V was clipped by 2 bases and J by 4 bases, with 13 bases between them. The CDR3 nucleotides read TGTGCCAGCAGCTTAAACACCCGGGTACCAGATACGCAGTATTTT. Its translation: CASSLNTRVPDTQYF.

This sequence joins TRBV19 and TRBJ2-3, with TRBD1 as a possible D gene (5 bases). In germline, CDR1 is LNHDA, CDR2 SQIVND (reference sequence). The length of the CDR3 is 14 residues. V lost 6 bases to trimming and J lost 2 bases, with 12 bases between them. The CDR3 coding sequence is TGTGCCAGTAGGGGGCCAACCTACACAGATACGCAGTATTTT. This translates into CASRGPTYTDTQYF.

This sequence joins TRBV15 and TRBJ2-7; 10 bases fit TRBD1. The CDR3 totals 15 residues. J gave up 4 bases and V 8 bases, and 11 bases lay outside the gene matches. Germline V gene sequence: CDR1 LNHNV, CDR2 YYDKDF (reference sequence). CDR3: CATSPPGQGRYEQYF. CDR3 sequence (DNA): TGTGCCACCTCCCCCCCGGGACAGGGGAGATACGAGCAGTACTTC.

The chain uses TRBV4-3 and TRBJ2-3; no definite D call. Between the trimmed V and J ends, which lost 0 bases and 0 bases, there was a span of 4 bases. This CDR3 has 14 residues. CDR1 LGHNA and CDR2 YSLEER come from the germline V gene. DNA for the CDR3: TGCGCCAGCAGCCAAGACCCTAGCACAGATACGCAGTATTTT. Protein product: CASSQDPSTDTQYF.

The rearrangement links TRBV9 to TRBJ2-7; 10 bases map to TRBD1. V lost 4 bases and J lost 6; bases outside the gene matches: 10. Germline V gene lookup returns CDR1 SGDLS and CDR2 YYNGEE. The CDR3 consists of 15 residues. The CDR3 loop is CASSFRPGTGAEQYF. As DNA, the CDR3 is TGTGCCAGCAGCTTTCGCCCCGGGACAGGGGCCGAGCAGTACTTC. The whole variable domain, filled in from reference TRBV9 and TRBJ2-7, reads DSGVTQTPKHLITATGQRVTLRCSPRSGDLSVYWYQQSLDQGLQFLIQYYNGEERAKGNILERFSAQQFPDLHSELNLSSLELGDSALYFCASSFRPGTGAEQYFGPGTRLTVT.

The chain recombines TRBV19 with TRBJ2-7; D not certain. CDR1 is LNHDA, CDR2 SQIVND, per germline (reference sequence). V was clipped by 1 base and J by 3 bases, with 10 bases between them. The CDR3 is 14 residues long. The CDR3 DNA sequence: TGTGCCAGTAGTATAGCGCCCTATCGCTACGAGCAGTACTTC. This sequence encodes CASSIAPYRYEQYF.

The chain employs TRBV4-3 and TRBJ1-2; D is unclear. The germline V and J ends were trimmed by 0 bases and 4 bases, with 12 bases remaining between them. The CDR3 loop spans 15 amino acids. Germline V CDR1 and CDR2: LGHNA, YSLEER. CDR3 amino acids: CASSQDPAGSYGYTF. In nucleotides, the CDR3 is TGCGCCAGCAGCCAAGATCCGGCAGGAAGCTATGGCTACACCTTC.

The chain has TRBV7-6 and TRBJ2-7; D might be TRBD2 (5 bases). The CDR3 is 15 amino acids. V lost 5 bases and J 2 bases, leaving 16 bases between the germline ends. Germline V gene lookup returns CDR1 SGHVS and CDR2 FNYEAQ. CDR3 amino acids: CASSPAAEATYEQYF. The CDR3 DNA is TGTGCCAGCAGCCCAGCGGCGGAAGCGACCTACGAGCAGTACTTC.